This T cell receptor (beta chain) was captured by sequencing in a study of CD8+CD57+ T cells in acquired aplastic anemia. Study information: Mean yield of DNA from sorted CD4+ and CD8+ cells was 3 to 3.5 ug. An average of about 9.8 million reads for CD4+ cells was obtained from healthy donors.

CDR3 and TCR beta VDJ profiling relied on a genomic DNA template. Via MiXCR, TCRdb re-called the reads, giving one row per CDR3 protein. The sample holds around 150,000 distinct CDR3 sequences, approximately 44% seen once. This clonotype was detected ten times or more. Antigen unknown. Germline V gives CDR1 LGHNA, CDR2 YSLEER. This CDR3 comprises 15 residues. Trimming cost V 0 bases and J 5 bases, with 13 bases left between them. Study-wide results and limits: Patient and control CD8+ Simpson's diversity was not significantly different. Both patients and controls carried the same twenty-nine CD8+ CDR3 sequences.

The sample comprised sorted CD4+, CD8+, or CD8+CD57+ T cells (not recorded which) from PBMCs. The clonotype comes from a human donor in good health. The chain uses TRBV4-3 and TRBJ2-5; D remains unclear. CDR3 sequence: CASSQEWLGAETQYF. The CDR3 DNA reads TGCGCCAGCAGCCAAGAATGGCTAGGAGCCGAGACCCAGTACTTC.